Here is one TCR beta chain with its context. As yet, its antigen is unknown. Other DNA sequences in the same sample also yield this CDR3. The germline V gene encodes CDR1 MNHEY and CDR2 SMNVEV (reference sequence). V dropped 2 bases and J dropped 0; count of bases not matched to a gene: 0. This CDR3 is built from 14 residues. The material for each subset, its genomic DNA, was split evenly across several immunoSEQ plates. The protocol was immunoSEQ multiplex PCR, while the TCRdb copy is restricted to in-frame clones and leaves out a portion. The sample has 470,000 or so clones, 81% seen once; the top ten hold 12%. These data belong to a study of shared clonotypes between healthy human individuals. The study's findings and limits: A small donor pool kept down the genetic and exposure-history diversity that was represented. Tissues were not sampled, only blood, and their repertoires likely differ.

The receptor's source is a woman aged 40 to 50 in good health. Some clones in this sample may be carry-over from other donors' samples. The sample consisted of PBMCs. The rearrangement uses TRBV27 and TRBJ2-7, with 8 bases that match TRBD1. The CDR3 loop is CASSLGTGSYEQYF. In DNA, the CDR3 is TGTGCCAGCAGTTTAGGGACAGGCTCCTACGAGCAGTACTTC.